These 10 T cell receptor beta chains were all obtained from the same sample, sequenced in a study of cytotoxic CD8 clonotypes in ibrutinib-treated CLL. TCRdb's table, derived via immunoSEQ multiplex PCR, lists solely in-frame clones and lacks some. The repertoire has approximately 92,000 clones, 75% to 80% of them found once; the top ten carry around 23%. Material: PBMCs, obtained after 24 months of ibrutinib treatment. The receptors were gathered from a human donor with chronic lymphocytic leukemia.

The chain combines TRBV19 with TRBJ1-2; 9 bases line up with TRBD1. Germline-derived CDR1 and CDR2 are LNHDA and SQIVND (reference sequence). The V gene end was trimmed by 5 bases and the J gene end by 2 bases; junction bases not matched to a gene: 3. CDR3 length equals 14 residues. As DNA, the CDR3 is TGTGCCAGTAGTTTGGGACAGGGAAACTATGGCTACACCTTC. Amino acids: CASSLGQGNYGYTF.

The V call is TRBV5-4, the J call TRBJ2-7, with 12 bases aligning to TRBD1. The CDR3 runs to 17 residues. Unmatched junction bases numbered 11, after V lost 4 bases and J lost 3 bases. Germline V lookup: CDR1 SGHNT, CDR2 YYREEE (reference sequence). The CDR3 loop is CASSGGQGANSYYEQYF. The CDR3 bases are TGTGCCAGCAGCGGGGGACAGGGGGCGAATTCCTACTACGAGCAGTACTTC.

This clone has just a few counts. The gene calls are TRBV6-6 and TRBJ2-1; D uncertain. The germline V gene encodes CDR1 MNHNY and CDR2 SVGAGI (reference sequence). The CDR3 sequence is 14 residues long. The V end was cut by 4 bases, the J end by 0 bases, with 7 bases between. CDR3 sequence reads: CASSLPSSYNEQFF. The CDR3 DNA reads TGTGCCAGCAGTTTACCGAGCTCCTACAATGAGCAGTTCTTC.

The rearrangement uses TRBV10-1 and TRBJ2-3; 7 bases fit TRBD1. CDR3 length equals 14 residues. CDR1 and CDR2 from the germline V gene are WNHNN and SYGVQD (reference sequence). V was pared by 5 bases and J by 2 bases, with 4 bases of the junction left unmatched. CDR3 sequence: CASSRQGPTDTQYF. In DNA, the CDR3 is TGCGCCAGCAGTCGACAGGGACCCACAGATACGCAGTATTTT.

This sequence joins TRBV7-9 and TRBJ1-3; D remains ambiguous. V dropped 3 bases and J dropped 2 bases, with 11 bases sitting between them. The CDR3 length is 15 residues. The germline CDR1 and CDR2 sequences are SEHNR and FQNEAQ (reference sequence). The CDR3 here is CASSLYRTPGNTIYF. CDR3 DNA: TGTGCCAGCAGCTTGTATAGGACCCCTGGAAACACCATATATTTT.

The gene calls are TRBV5-5 and TRBJ2-3; a possible D gene is TRBD2 (6 bases). Trimming removed 0 bases at V and 0 bases at J, with 8 bases between. From germline, CDR1 is SGHKS and CDR2 YYEKEE (reference sequence). This CDR3 has 15 amino acids. The CDR3 DNA is TGTGCCAGCAGCTTGGCCGGGGGTAGCACAGATACGCAGTATTTT. Translation gives CASSLAGGSTDTQYF.

Ten or more counts support this clone. The J gene is TRBJ1-2, the V gene TRBV30; 10 bases are a match to TRBD1. Germline V gene sequence: CDR1 GTSNPN, CDR2 SVGIG (reference sequence). The CDR3 contains 15 residues. The CDR3 here is CAWDGPGTGVYGYTF. The CDR3, as DNA: TGTGCTTGGGATGGACCCGGGACAGGGGTGTATGGCTACACCTTC. Drawing the rest from reference TRBV30 and TRBJ1-2, the complete variable domain is SQTIHQWPATLVQPVGSPLSLECTVEGTSNPNLYWYRQAAGRGLQLLFYSVGIGQISSEVPQNLSASRPQDRQFILSSKKLLLSDSGFYLCAWDGPGTGVYGYTFGSGTRLTVV.

CDR3 nucleotides: TGTGCCAGCAGTTTCCCGTCTAGCGGGAGCCACGAGCAGTACTTC. Translating it yields CASSFPSSGSHEQYF. This chain uses TRBV28 with TRBJ2-7, with 10 bases fitting TRBD2. This CDR3 comprises 15 residues. From germline, CDR1 is MDHEN and CDR2 SYDVKM. The trim removed 3 bases at V and 5 bases at J, leaving 7 bases unmatched.

The DNA for the CDR3 is TGTGCCAGCAGCTTAGGAGGGGGTGGTTCGCCCAACTATGGCTACACCTTC. Protein sequence: CASSLGGGGSPNYGYTF. This sequence joins TRBV5-8 and TRBJ1-2; D possibly corresponds to TRBD1 (6 bases). Germline CDR1 SGHTS, CDR2 YDEGEE. V was clipped by 2 bases and J by 2 bases, with 19 bases between them. CDR3 length equals 17 residues.

The chain links TRBV7-2 to TRBJ1-6; no clear D. The CDR3 has 14 amino acids. V gave up 1 base and J gave up 5 bases, with 6 bases separating them. Germline V gene lookup returns CDR1 SGHTA and CDR2 FQGNSA. The CDR3 sequence is CASSLGGDNSPLHF. The CDR3 DNA follows: TGTGCCAGCAGCTTAGGAGGTGATAATTCACCCCTCCACTTT. Full variable domain (remainder filled in from reference TRBV7-2 and TRBJ1-6): GAGVSQSPSNKVTEKGKDVELRCDPISGHTALYWYRQSLGQGLEFLIYFQGNSAPDKSGLPSDRFSAERTGGSVSTLTIQRTQQEDSAVYLCASSLGGDNSPLHFGNGTRLTVT.